This T cell receptor (beta chain) was obtained from a study of blood T cell repertoires in COVID-19. Study-level information: Spain, Italy and the United States supplied samples that represented acute and convalescent COVID-19. PBMCs, B-cell-depleted T cells, or T cells were the source of the cDNA or gDNA that made up the material.

The germline CDR1 and CDR2 sequences are MGHDK and SYGVNS. V was pared by 2 bases and J by 4 bases, with 8 bases between. The CDR3 runs 13 residues. As processed by the authors: It was from reference gene primer amplification that nucleated cell counts were estimated. Profiling relied on immunoSEQ multiplex PCR, and the TCRdb table lists in-frame clones only, not all of them. V, J and clone size reflect that table, while D and trimming were determined from the DNA. The sample lists about 170,000 clones; roughly 84% were seen once. This clone was seen only once. The chain combines TRBV25-1 with TRBJ2-5, with D possibly matching TRBD1 (5 bases). Sequencing was carried out using peripheral blood. This receptor was taken from a human donor with acute or convalescent COVID-19. The donor label of this sample is uncertain. The CDR3 coding sequence is TGTGCCAGCAGTGAACCAGGGTCAGAGACCCAGTACTTC. This codes for CASSEPGSETQYF.